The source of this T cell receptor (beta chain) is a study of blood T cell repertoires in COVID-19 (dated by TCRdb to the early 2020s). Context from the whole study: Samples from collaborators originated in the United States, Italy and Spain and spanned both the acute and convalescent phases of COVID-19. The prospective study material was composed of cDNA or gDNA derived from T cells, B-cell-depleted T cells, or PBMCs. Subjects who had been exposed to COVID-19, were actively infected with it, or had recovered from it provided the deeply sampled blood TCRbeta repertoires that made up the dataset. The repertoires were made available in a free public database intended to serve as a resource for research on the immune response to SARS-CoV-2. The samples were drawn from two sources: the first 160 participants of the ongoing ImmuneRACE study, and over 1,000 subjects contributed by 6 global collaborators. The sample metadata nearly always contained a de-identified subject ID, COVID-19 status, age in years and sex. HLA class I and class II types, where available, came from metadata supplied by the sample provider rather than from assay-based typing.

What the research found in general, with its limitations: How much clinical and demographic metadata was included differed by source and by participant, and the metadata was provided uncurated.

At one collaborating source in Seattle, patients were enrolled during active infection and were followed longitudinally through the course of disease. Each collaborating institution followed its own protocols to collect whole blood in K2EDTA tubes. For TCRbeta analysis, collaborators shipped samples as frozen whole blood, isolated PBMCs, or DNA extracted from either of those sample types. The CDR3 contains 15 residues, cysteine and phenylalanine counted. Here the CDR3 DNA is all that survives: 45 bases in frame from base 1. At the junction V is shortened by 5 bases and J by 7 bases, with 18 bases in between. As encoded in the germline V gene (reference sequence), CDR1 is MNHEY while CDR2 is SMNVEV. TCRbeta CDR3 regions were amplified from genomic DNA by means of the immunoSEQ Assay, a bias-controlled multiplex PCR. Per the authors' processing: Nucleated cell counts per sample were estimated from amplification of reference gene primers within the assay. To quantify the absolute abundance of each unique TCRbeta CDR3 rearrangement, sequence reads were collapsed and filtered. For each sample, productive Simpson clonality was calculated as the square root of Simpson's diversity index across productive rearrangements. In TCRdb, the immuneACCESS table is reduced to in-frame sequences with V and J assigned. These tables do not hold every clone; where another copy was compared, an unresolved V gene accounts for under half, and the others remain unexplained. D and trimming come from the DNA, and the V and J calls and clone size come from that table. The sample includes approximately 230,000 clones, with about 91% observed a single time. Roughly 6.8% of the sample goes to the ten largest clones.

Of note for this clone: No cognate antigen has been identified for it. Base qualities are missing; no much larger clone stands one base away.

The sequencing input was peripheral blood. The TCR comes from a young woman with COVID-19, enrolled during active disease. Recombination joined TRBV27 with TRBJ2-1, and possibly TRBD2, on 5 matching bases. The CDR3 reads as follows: CASSPTLEDWNEQFF. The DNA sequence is TGTGCCAGCAGTCCGACCTTGGAGGACTGGAATGAGCAGTTCTTC.